The 26 T cell receptor beta chains in this list originate from one sample, sequenced in a study of vaccination and CD4 T cells after COVID-19. Researchers used the Oncomine TCR Beta short-read assay to sequence DNA from cultured CD4+ T cells. MiXCR was run by TCRdb on the PCR reads, yielding one entry per CDR3 protein. The table includes around 14,000 distinct CDR3 sequences, approximately 57% detected once. This sample's treatment: approximately 9-day PBMC culture with coronavirus spike peptide pools or control peptides (ViraFEST assay). For these receptors, no antigen is known. Sequencing was performed on CD4+ T cells from blood, cultured in vitro. These receptors were collected from a human donor who had recovered from COVID-19.

Within the sample, this clonotype is large (0.1 to 1%). V gene TRBV10-1 combines with J gene TRBJ2-4; a possible D gene is TRBD2 (6 bases). The germline V gene has CDR1 WNHNN and CDR2 SYGVQD (reference sequence). The V and J ends lost 6 bases and 7 bases respectively, with 16 bases between them. This CDR3 has 14 residues. The CDR3 is CASSGGSAYNIQYF. The CDR3 nucleotides read TGCGCCAGCAGCGGGGGTTCGGCATACAACATTCAGTACTTC.

The chain couples TRBV6-1 to TRBJ1-2; perhaps TRBD1 as D (6 bases). CDR1 MNHNS and CDR2 SASEGT come from the germline V gene. The CDR3 extends over 14 amino acids. V gave up 5 bases and J gave up 1 base, with 11 bases separating them. CDR3 region: CASSRGGYNYGYTF. The CDR3 DNA follows: TGTGCCAGCAGTAGGGGGGGTTATAACTATGGCTACACCTTC.

The chain is built from TRBV5-4 and TRBJ1-2; TRBD1 matches at 8 bases. The germline CDR1 and CDR2 sequences are SGHNT and YYREEE (reference sequence). The CDR3 loop spans 15 amino acids. With V trimmed by 5 bases and J by 3 bases, 9 bases remained unmatched. CDR3 nucleotide sequence: TGTGCCAGCAGTTCAGGGGGCGGGGGAGACTATGGCTACACCTTC. Translated: CASSSGGGGDYGYTF.

J is TRBJ2-1 and V is TRBV6-1; perhaps TRBD1 as D (6 bases). The V end was cut by 8 bases, the J end by 7 bases, with 15 bases between. CDR3 size: 13 residues. CDR1 and CDR2 from the germline V gene are MNHNS and SASEGT. The CDR3 DNA reads TGTGCCAGCCAGGGGCTAGCTTCGAATGAGCAGTTCTTC. This codes for CASQGLASNEQFF.

The chain couples TRBV19 to TRBJ1-1; tentatively, D is TRBD1 (5 bases). CDR1 is LNHDA, CDR2 SQIVND, per germline (reference sequence). The CDR3 spans 15 residues. The ends were cut back, 1 base at V and 1 base at J, with 10 bases in the middle. CDR3 bases: TGTGCCAGTAGTATAGTTCCAGGGACGAACACTGAAGCTTTCTTT. It is translated as CASSIVPGTNTEAFF. The whole variable domain, remainder taken from reference TRBV19 and TRBJ1-1, is DGGITQSPKYLFRKEGQNVTLSCEQNLNHDAMYWYRQDPGQGLRLIYYSQIVNDFQKGDIAEGYSVSREKKESFPLTVTSAQKNPTAFYLCASSIVPGTNTEAFFGQGTRLTVV.

The CDR3 nucleotides are TGCAGTGCTAGAGATGAGCGCGGGGGGGCTGATACGCAGTATTTT. Its protein is CSARDERGGADTQYF. This chain joins TRBV20-1 and TRBJ2-3, with 9 bases identical to TRBD2. The CDR3 consists of 15 residues. With V trimmed by 0 bases and J by 6 bases, 7 bases remained unmatched. Germline values: CDR1 DFQATT, CDR2 SNEGSKA (reference sequence).

This clonotype has more than one count but fewer than ten. The J gene is TRBJ1-5, the V gene TRBV28, with D unclear. The CDR3 runs to 14 residues. Germline CDR1 and CDR2: MDHEN and SYDVKM. The V gene lost 2 bases and the J gene lost 4 bases, with 9 bases spanning the gap. CDR3 sequence reads: CASSLPPQNQPQHF. CDR3 bases: TGTGCCAGCAGTTTACCCCCCCAAAATCAGCCCCAGCATTTT.

The chain has TRBV6-1 and TRBJ2-3; the match to TRBD1 covers 8 bases. This CDR3 spans 13 amino acids. CDR1 and CDR2 (germline): MNHNS, SASEGT. Trimming at V came to 8 bases and at J to 3 bases, leaving 4 bases not matched to a gene. The CDR3 spells CASGQGLTDTQYF. In DNA form, the CDR3 reads TGTGCCAGCGGACAGGGATTAACAGATACGCAGTATTTT.

This sequence joins TRBV2 and TRBJ1-1; D may be TRBD1 (6 bases). With 2 bases removed from V and 7 bases from J, the gap between germline ends came to 11 bases. The CDR3 covers 13 residues. CDR1 and CDR2 (germline): SNHLY, FYNNEI. CDR3 sequence: CASSEPGQYEAFF. CDR3 DNA sequence: TGTGCCAGCAGTGAACCAGGACAGTATGAAGCTTTCTTT. Based on the CDR3 plus reference TRBV2 and TRBJ1-1, the full variable domain is EPEVTQTPSHQVTQMGQEVILRCVPISNHLYFYWYRQILGQKVEFLVSFYNNEISEKSEIFDDQFSVERPDGSNFTLKIRSTKLEDSAMYFCASSEPGQYEAFFGQGTRLTVV.

This clonotype was seen more than once but under ten times. CDR3 sequence: CASSLPQENTEAFF. DNA for the CDR3: TGTGCCAGCAGTTTGCCCCAGGAGAACACTGAAGCTTTCTTT. The gene calls are TRBV28 and TRBJ1-1, with D hard to call. V lost 3 bases, J lost 1 base, and 9 bases lay in between. CDR1 is MDHEN and CDR2 is SYDVKM in the germline V gene. This CDR3 contains 14 residues.

The V and J genes are TRBV30 and TRBJ1-1, with TRBD1 as a possible D gene (6 bases). Between the trimmed V and J ends, which lost 0 bases and 3 bases, there was a span of 17 bases. The germline gives CDR1 GTSNPN, CDR2 SVGIG (reference sequence). This CDR3 spans 16 amino acids. CDR3 DNA: TGTGCCTGGAGTGTACAGGGAGCGCTTCCGGACACTGAAGCTTTCTTT. It translates to CAWSVQGALPDTEAFF. Full variable domain (outside the CDR3, taken from reference TRBV30 and TRBJ1-1): SQTIHQWPATLVQPVGSPLSLECTVEGTSNPNLYWYRQAAGRGLQLLFYSVGIGQISSEVPQNLSASRPQDRQFILSSKKLLLSDSGFYLCAWSVQGALPDTEAFFGQGTRLTVV.

The chain has TRBV30 and TRBJ2-5; possibly TRBD1 or TRBD2 for D (5 bases each). V lost 6 bases and J lost 1, with 12 bases in between. Germline V gene lookup returns CDR1 GTSNPN and CDR2 SVGIG (reference sequence). This CDR3 region has 13 residues. In DNA, the CDR3 is TGTGCCTGTGGGGGAAATGGCCAAGAGACCCAGTACTTC. As protein: CACGGNGQETQYF.

This clonotype came up once. This chain connects TRBV10-1 to TRBJ2-1; 14 positions agree with TRBD2. Germline CDR1 is WNHNN and CDR2 is SYGVQD (reference sequence). The CDR3 spans 17 residues. V trimming: 0 bases; J trimming: 9 bases; junction bases outside the gene matches: 7. CDR3 coding DNA: TGCGCCAGCAGTGAGTCGACGGGGACTAGCGGGAGCAGTGAGCAGTTCTTC. Protein sequence: CASSESTGTSGSSEQFF.

This clonotype was counted between two and nine times. The chain joins TRBV20-1 to TRBJ2-3, with 10 bases lining up with TRBD2. Germline V lookup: CDR1 DFQATT, CDR2 SNEGSKA (reference sequence). With 0 bases clipped from V and 3 bases from J, the junction kept 9 bases outside the gene matches. The CDR3 is made up of 17 amino acids. The CDR3 nucleotides read TGCAGTGCTAGAGACCGATTAGCGGGAGGTAGGACAGATACGCAGTATTTT. It is translated as CSARDRLAGGRTDTQYF.

The chain is built from TRBV5-1 and TRBJ1-1; TRBD1 might be the D (5 bases). V lost 2 bases, J lost 0 bases, and 11 bases lay in between. This CDR3 comprises 15 residues. The germline V gene has CDR1 SGHRS and CDR2 YFSETQ. In DNA, the CDR3 is TGCGCCAGCAGCTTCGGGGCAGCTATGAACACTGAAGCTTTCTTT. Amino acids: CASSFGAAMNTEAFF.

This sequence joins TRBV20-1 and TRBJ1-1; TRBD1 might be the D (6 bases). CDR1 is DFQATT, CDR2 SNEGSKA, per germline (reference sequence). With 3 bases removed from V and 1 base from J, the gap between germline ends came to 21 bases. The CDR3 contains 17 residues. The CDR3 is CSASKGGGVFANTEAFF. The CDR3 DNA sequence: TGCAGTGCTAGTAAGGGGGGAGGGGTCTTCGCGAACACTGAAGCTTTCTTT.

The gene calls are TRBV7-9 and TRBJ1-6, with 7 bases matching TRBD1. The trim removed 5 bases at V and 7 bases at J, leaving 8 bases unmatched. This CDR3 contains 15 residues. CDR1 and CDR2 from the germline V gene are SEHNR and FQNEAQ (reference sequence). The chain's CDR3 is CASSLATGRNSPLHF. The CDR3 DNA reads TGTGCCAGCAGCCTCGCGACAGGGAGGAATTCACCCCTCCACTTT.

V usage is TRBV20-1 and J usage is TRBJ2-1; either TRBD1 or TRBD2 may supply D (6 bases each). V was trimmed by 3 bases and J by 7 bases, leaving 13 bases between them. This CDR3 has 13 amino acids. CDR1 is DFQATT and CDR2 is SNEGSKA in the germline V gene (reference sequence). Here the CDR3 reads CSASLRRGNEQFF. CDR3 bases: TGCAGTGCTAGCCTCCGGAGGGGGAATGAGCAGTTCTTC.

V gene TRBV29-1 combines with J gene TRBJ2-7; TRBD1 matches 11 bases. This CDR3 is built from 14 residues. V trimming: 6 bases; J trimming: 4 bases; junction bases outside the gene matches: 8. CDR1 is SQVTM, CDR2 ANQGSEA, per germline. CDR3 sequence reads: CSVHYRDRGYEQYF. CDR3 DNA sequence: TGCAGCGTCCACTACCGGGACAGGGGGTACGAGCAGTACTTC.

The gene calls are TRBV4-2 and TRBJ1-1; the D gene is possibly TRBD1 (6 bases). The CDR3 loop spans 14 amino acids. The ends were cut back, 6 bases at V and 7 bases at J, with 18 bases in the middle. Germline V gene lookup returns CDR1 LGHNA and CDR2 YNFKEQ. DNA of the CDR3: TGTGCCAGCAGTGACGTACAGGGCGCCGGTGAAGCTTTCTTT. Protein product: CASSDVQGAGEAFF.

This chain connects TRBV6-1 to TRBJ2-7; 10 bases match TRBD2. The V and J ends lost 3 bases and 9 bases, in that order; junction bases with no gene match: 8. The CDR3 sequence is 14 residues long. CDR1 is MNHNS and CDR2 is SASEGT in the germline V gene. CDR3 residues: CASSEASGSRGQYF. The CDR3 bases are TGTGCCAGCAGTGAGGCTAGCGGGAGTAGGGGGCAGTACTTC.

The chain employs TRBV19 and TRBJ2-1, with 8 nucleotides matching TRBD1. The J segment lost 2 bases and the V segment lost 4 bases, leaving 7 bases of the junction unmatched. This CDR3 is built from 16 residues. Germline V gene sequence: CDR1 LNHDA, CDR2 SQIVND (reference sequence). The CDR3 DNA reads as TGTGCCAGTAGTACGGACGGACAGGGACCCTACAATGAGCAGTTCTTC. It encodes CASSTDGQGPYNEQFF.

The V gene is TRBV10-1, the J gene TRBJ2-3, with D possibly matching TRBD1 (7 bases). Trimming took off 6 bases at V and 0 bases at J, with 10 bases between the two ends. The CDR3 spans 14 residues. Looked up from germline, CDR1 is WNHNN and CDR2 is SYGVQD (reference sequence). CDR3: CASSRGTSTDTQYF. CDR3 sequence (DNA): TGCGCCAGCAGCAGGGGGACTAGCACAGATACGCAGTATTTT.

J is TRBJ2-5 and V is TRBV4-2, with D uncertain. Trimming took 6 bases from V and 5 from J, leaving 16 bases between them. Germline V gives CDR1 LGHNA, CDR2 YNFKEQ. CDR3 length: 14 residues. CDR3 region: CASSLDHSSETQYF. The CDR3 DNA sequence: TGTGCCAGCAGTCTGGACCACTCGAGCGAGACCCAGTACTTC.

In DNA form, the CDR3 reads TGTGCCAGCAGCTTGGCTAGCGGAGCCTACGAGCAGTACTTC. It encodes CASSLASGAYEQYF. The chain uses TRBV7-2 and TRBJ2-7; 7 nucleotides align to TRBD2. V was pared by 3 bases and J by 2 bases, with 4 bases of the junction left unmatched. Germline V gene sequence: CDR1 SGHTA, CDR2 FQGNSA. The CDR3 length is 14 residues.

This chain links TRBV7-9 with TRBJ2-1; the match to TRBD2 covers 10 bases. CDR3 size: 16 residues. Germline values: CDR1 SEHNR, CDR2 FQNEAQ (reference sequence). Trimming cost V 4 bases and J 8 bases; bases outside gene matches: 11. CDR3 in DNA: TGTGCCAGCAGCTCCGATCTAGCGGGAGAGAGGGATGAGCAGTTCTTC. Protein product: CASSSDLAGERDEQFF.